The 17 T cell receptor beta chains reported below all come from one sample, sequenced in a study of tumor-infiltrating lymphocytes in primary liver carcinoma. Co-extraction of RNA and DNA was performed on about 18-30 mg of unsorted bulk tissue. From around 500 ng of total RNA, TCR beta-specific cDNA was reverse-transcribed using a constant-region primer. Researchers made the TCR beta libraries by running three nested multiplex PCR rounds with slightly modified ARM-PCR. Running 9 to 11 cycles apiece, the first two PCR rounds relied on TRBV1-TRBV30 forward primers together with a C-beta reverse primer. TCRdb redid the calling of the multiplex PCR reads with MiXCR, one entry per CDR3 protein. This sample yields roughly 78,000 distinct CDR3 sequences, of which 71% are seen a single time; around 13% belongs to the top ten. Sequences were obtained from liver tumor tissue from sampling region 4. Indicated subset: tumor region T4, right-lateral pole. Receptors were obtained from a woman aged 55 to 70 with primary liver carcinoma and hepatitis B virus infection.

With regard to this clonotype: At one end the junction does not follow the germline gene, possibly because of a read error. The chain uses TRBV11-3 and TRBJ2-1; D gene unclear. This CDR3 spans 13 amino acids. CDR1 and CDR2 from the germline V gene are SGHNT and YENEEA. This CDR3 reads CANSFVTTNERFF. The CDR3 nucleotides read TGTGCCAACAGCTTCGTGACAACCAATGAGCGGTTCTTC.

The genes are TRBV28 and TRBJ1-5; D gene ambiguous. Per germline, CDR1 MDHEN and CDR2 SYDVKM. This CDR3 spans 16 amino acids. V was trimmed by 10 bases and J by 3 bases, leaving 22 bases between them. The CDR3 nucleotides read TGTGCCACCCAAACCCACATGGGAGGGAACAATCAGCCCCAGCATTTT. Its protein is CATQTHMGGNNQPQHF.

This clonotype was detected ten times or more. The chain combines TRBV28 with TRBJ2-7, with 11 bases matching TRBD2. CDR1 is MDHEN and CDR2 is SYDVKM in the germline V gene. The CDR3 is 18 amino acids. With V trimmed by 5 bases and J by 7 bases, 19 bases remained unmatched. Here the CDR3 reads CASSPRGDLSGRAAEQYF. The CDR3 nucleotides are TGTGCCAGCAGTCCCCGTGGGGACCTTAGCGGGAGGGCCGCAGAGCAGTACTTC.

For this clonotype: Since no conserved phenylalanine or tryptophan closes the CDR3, a read error is the likely cause. The chain combines TRBV7-6 with TRBJ2-1, with TRBD2 matching 9 bases. V lost 5 bases, J lost 5 bases, and 10 bases stayed unmatched. The V gene's germline CDR1 is SGHVS and CDR2 FNYEAQ. The CDR3 covers 16 residues. CDR3 amino acids: CASSRAGTSSDNEQFL. The CDR3 DNA reads as TGTGCCAGCAGCCGTGCGGGGACTAGCAGTGACAATGAGCAGTTCCTC.

This clonotype was seen just once. The junction does not match germline at one end; this may be a read error. The chain recombines TRBV11-2 with TRBJ2-7; maybe TRBD1 (6 bases). CDR1 is SGHAT and CDR2 is FQNNGV in the germline V gene. The length of the CDR3 is 15 residues. The CDR3, as DNA: TGTGCCAGCAGCCTAGGGCTGGGGGCTTCCTACGAGCAATACTTC. It is translated as CASSLGLGASYEQYF.

A note on this clonotype: Germline is not matched at one junction end, which may reflect a read error. The chain combines TRBV28 with TRBJ1-1; no clear D. The length of the CDR3 is 15 residues. The germline V gene encodes CDR1 MDHEN and CDR2 SYDVKM. This CDR3 reads CTSRKSGGLNTEAFF. CDR3 DNA sequence: TGTACCAGCAGAAAATCAGGAGGTTTGAACACTGAAGCTTTCTTT.

V and J are TRBV5-6 and TRBJ1-5; D may be TRBD1 (6 bases). CDR1 and CDR2 from the germline V gene are SGHDT and YYEEEE. Trimming removed 4 bases at V and 6 bases at J, with 17 bases between. CDR3 length equals 15 residues. The CDR3 region is CASSAGTTTGQPQHF. CDR3 bases: TGTGCCAGCAGCGCCGGGACAACTACAGGTCAGCCCCAGCATTTT. Drawing the rest from reference TRBV5-6 and TRBJ1-5, the complete variable domain is DAGVTQSPTHLIKTRGQQVTLRCSPKSGHDTVSWYQQALGQGPQFIFQYYEEEERQRGNFPDRFSGHQFPNYSSELNVNALLLGDSALYLCASSAGTTTGQPQHFGDGTRLSIL.

Of note for this clonotype: The conserved final phenylalanine or tryptophan is absent from the CDR3, which likely points to a read error. The rearrangement uses TRBV28 and TRBJ2-2; TRBD2 matches at 7 bases. The CDR3 spans 16 residues. After removal of 2 bases from V and 1 base from J, the junction contained 4 bases not matched to a gene. Per germline, CDR1 MDHEN and CDR2 SYDVKM. In DNA form, the CDR3 reads TGTGCCAGCAGTTTACACCGGGAGGAGAACACCGGGGAGCTGTTTGTT. It encodes CASSLHREENTGELFV.

Turning to this clonotype: One junction end disagrees with the germline gene, perhaps due to a read error. The V gene is TRBV30, the J gene TRBJ2-3, with D unclear. The CDR3 has 11 amino acids. Germline V CDR1 and CDR2: GTSNPN, SVGIG (reference sequence). CDR3 sequence reads: CAWSLTDRQYF. The CDR3 DNA is TGTGCCTGGTCCCTAACTGATAGGCAGTATTTT. Drawing the rest from reference TRBV30 and TRBJ2-3, the complete variable domain is SQTIHQWPATLVQPVGSPLSLECTVEGTSNPNLYWYRQAAGRGLQLLFYSVGIGQISSEVPQNLSASRPQDRQFILSSKKLLLSDSGFYLCAWSLTDRQYFGPGTRLTVL.

This clonotype appeared a single time. A much larger clonotype is one base distant, so this may be a read error. The chain has TRBV5-1 and TRBJ2-1, with TRBD1 matching over 7 bases. Looked up from germline, CDR1 is SGHRS and CDR2 is YFSETQ. The CDR3 has 15 residues. The CDR3 coding sequence is TGCGCCAGCAGCTCGCCCCGACAGGGTTCGAATGAGCTGTTCTTC. This translates into CASSSPRQGSNELFF. Drawing the rest from reference TRBV5-1 and TRBJ2-1, the complete variable domain is KAGVTQTPRYLIKTRGQQVTLSCSPISGHRSVSWYQQTPGQGLQFLFEYFSETQRNKGNFPGRFSGRQFSNSRSEMNVSTLELGDSALYLCASSSPRQGSNELFFGPGTRLTVL.

This clonotype came up many times. The chain recombines TRBV4-1 with TRBJ2-2; 8 positions agree with TRBD1. There are 15 residues in the CDR3. Trimming at V came to 1 base and at J to 7 bases, leaving 5 bases not matched to a gene. Germline CDR1 reads MGHRA; CDR2 reads YSYEKL. The CDR3 loop reads CASSQVDRVGGELFF. The DNA of the CDR3 is TGCGCCAGCAGCCAAGTGGACAGGGTCGGCGGGGAGCTGTTTTTT.

This chain uses TRBV11-3 with TRBJ2-5; 9 bases align to TRBD2. This CDR3 contains 16 residues. V lost 4 bases, J lost 8 bases, and 14 bases stayed unmatched. Looked up from germline, CDR1 is SGHNT and CDR2 is YENEEA. CDR3 DNA: TGTGCCAGCAGCTCGACCGCGGCGGGAGGGCTCGATACCCAGTACTTC. This gives the protein CASSSTAAGGLDTQYF.

A remark on this clonotype: A much more abundant neighbour one base away suggests this may be a read error. The chain has TRBV28 and TRBJ1-4; 10 bases line up with TRBD1. This CDR3 has 15 residues. Germline assignment: CDR1 MDHEN and CDR2 SYDVKM. The CDR3: CASSGWTGGIEKLYF. The CDR3 coding sequence is TGTGCCAGCAGTGGATGGACAGGGGGAATTGAAAAACTGTATTTT.

This clonotype was seen a single time. One end of the junction does not line up with germline, which may come from a read error. This chain links TRBV29-1 with TRBJ2-1, with TRBD2 matching over 9 bases. Germline V lookup: CDR1 SQVTM, CDR2 ANQGSEA. CDR3 length equals 13 residues. The CDR3: CSVASGETNKQLF. The DNA of the CDR3 is TGCAGCGTTGCTAGCGGGGAGACCAATAAGCAGTTATTC.

This clonotype was detected many times. The chain carries TRBV14 and TRBJ2-7; 8 bases agree with TRBD2. Germline V gives CDR1 SGHDN, CDR2 FVKESK. The CDR3 loop spans 14 amino acids. V dropped 4 bases and J dropped 5; count of bases not matched to a gene: 7. As DNA, the CDR3 is TGTGCCAGCAGCCTTTCCGGGACTAGTGACGAGCAGTACTTC. Translation gives CASSLSGTSDEQYF.

The chain recombines TRBV11-2 with TRBJ2-1, with D hard to call. V was shortened by 11 bases and J by 9 bases, with 20 bases between the two germline ends. Per the germline V gene, CDR1 is SGHAT and CDR2 is FQNNGV. The CDR3 runs to 13 residues. The CDR3 loop is CASALNSHVEQFF. In DNA form, the CDR3 reads TGTGCCTCGGCTCTTAACTCCCACGTTGAGCAGTTCTTC.

This clonotype has just a few counts. The rearrangement joins TRBV5-1 to TRBJ2-3; 7 bases are shared with TRBD1. This CDR3 region has 15 residues. With V trimmed by 4 bases and J by 0 bases, 5 bases remained unmatched. Germline lookup yields CDR1 SGHRS and CDR2 YFSETQ. CDR3 in DNA: TGCGCCAGCAGCGGGGGACAGCTTAGCACAGATACGCAGTATTTT. This codes for CASSGGQLSTDTQYF.